The next 19 T cell receptor beta chains were all read from a single sample in a study of blood T cell repertoires in COVID-19. Measured with immunoSEQ multiplex PCR; TCRdb has only the in-frame clones, and not every one. The sample carries 150,000 to 200,000 clones, about 80% recorded once. Sequencing was carried out using PBMCs or T cells enriched from blood (not recorded which). The receptors shown here come from a woman aged 55-70 years with acute COVID-19.

This clone appeared a few times. V and J are TRBV5-4 and TRBJ1-4; 9 nucleotides line up with TRBD1. The CDR3 is made up of 15 amino acids. Unmatched junction bases numbered 10, after V lost 5 bases and J lost 8 bases. CDR1 and CDR2 (germline): SGHNT, YYREEE (reference sequence). The CDR3 region has the DNA TGTGCCAGCAGTACCTATCGGACAGGGGTCGAAAAACTGTTTTTT. Amino acids: CASSTYRTGVEKLFF.

The chain employs TRBV11-2 and TRBJ2-1, with a tentative D call TRBD2 (6 bases). Germline V gene data show CDR1 as SGHAT and CDR2 as FQNNGV. V dropped 4 bases and J dropped 1 base, with 11 bases sitting between them. The CDR3 runs 15 residues. The CDR3 bases are TGTGCCAGCAGCTCGGATAGCGGATCCTACAATGAGCAGTTCTTC. This codes for CASSSDSGSYNEQFF.

This clone showed up many times. V and J are TRBV7-2 and TRBJ2-1; a weak D match, TRBD2 (6 bases). CDR1 is SGHTA and CDR2 is FQGNSA in the germline V gene. V was clipped by 5 bases and J by 15 bases, with 20 bases between them. CDR3 size: 13 residues. The CDR3 nucleotides read TGTGCCAGCAGCGCCGCTATGGCGGGGAGGTTGTTCTTC. Translating gives CASSAAMAGRLFF.

CDR3: CASSINRDEKLFF. In DNA form, the CDR3 reads TGTGCCAGTAGTATCAACAGGGATGAAAAACTGTTTTTT. J is TRBJ1-4 and V is TRBV19, with D possibly being TRBD1 (6 bases). The length of the CDR3 is 13 residues. Germline assignment: CDR1 LNHDA and CDR2 SQIVND (reference sequence). V shed 3 bases and J shed 6 bases, with 8 bases lying between them.

This chain connects TRBV15 to TRBJ1-5; D unclear. V lost 5 bases, J lost 0 bases, and 11 bases lay in between. The CDR3 spans 15 residues. Germline CDR1 is LNHNV and CDR2 is YYDKDF (reference sequence). The CDR3 reads CATSGFGHSNQPQHF. The CDR3 DNA reads as TGTGCCACCAGCGGATTTGGGCATAGCAATCAGCCCCAGCATTTT.

This clone came up many times. The chain joins TRBV12-2 to TRBJ1-6. TRBV12-2 is tagged as a pseudogene. There are 19 residues in the CDR3. DNA for the CDR3: TGTGCAAGTCGCTTCAAGAGAAAGGCGGTAAGCTCCTATAATTCACCCCTCCACTTT. It encodes CASRFKRKAVSSYNSPLHF.

The chain employs TRBV6-1 and TRBJ1-2, with TRBD1 identical over 7 bases. Per the germline V gene, CDR1 is MNHNS and CDR2 is SASEGT. The CDR3 is made up of 13 amino acids. V trimming: 6 bases; J trimming: 8 bases; junction bases outside the gene matches: 9. CDR3 amino acids: CASRTGQLGGYTF. DNA for the CDR3: TGTGCCAGCAGAACGGGACAGCTAGGAGGCTACACCTTC.

The chain is built from TRBV4-3 and TRBJ2-3; TRBD2 is a possible D gene (6 bases). From germline, CDR1 is LGHNA and CDR2 YSLEER. The CDR3 covers 15 residues. Between the trimmed V and J ends, which lost 1 base and 2 bases, there was a span of 10 bases. The CDR3 loop is CASSQGLAYTDTQYF. CDR3 DNA: TGCGCCAGCAGCCAAGGGCTAGCGTACACAGATACGCAGTATTTT.

This rearrangement joins TRBV3-1 (or the pseudogene TRBV3-2) to TRBJ2-7, with TRBD2 matching over 7 bases. CDR1 LGHDT and CDR2 YNNKEL come from the germline V gene (reference sequence). CDR3 length: 14 residues. After removal of 1 base from V and 3 bases from J, the junction contained 3 bases not matched to a gene. The CDR3 DNA reads as TGTGCCAGCAGCCAAGGTTGGACTAGCTACGAGCAGTACTTC. This codes for CASSQGWTSYEQYF.

In this sample, this clone turned up once. This chain joins TRBV19 and TRBJ2-2, with unresolved D. Germline loops: CDR1 LNHDA, CDR2 SQIVND (reference sequence). The ends were cut back, 3 bases at V and 0 bases at J, with 8 bases in the middle. The CDR3 contains 15 residues. The CDR3 loop is CASSIRHANTGELFF. The CDR3 DNA reads as TGTGCCAGTAGTATTAGACACGCGAACACCGGGGAGCTGTTTTTT.

The chain combines TRBV2 with TRBJ2-1, with 10 bases fitting TRBD2. Germline CDR1 reads SNHLY; CDR2 reads FYNNEI. V dropped 0 bases and J dropped 10; count of bases not matched to a gene: 6. The CDR3 is made up of 15 amino acids. This CDR3 is CASSEALAGDGEQFF. CDR3 nucleotides: TGTGCCAGCAGTGAAGCGCTAGCGGGAGACGGGGAGCAGTTCTTC.

This clone was counted a single time. This CDR3 reads CASSLVGNGGSPLHF. Written as DNA, the CDR3 is TGTGCCAGCAGCTTAGTGGGCAACGGGGGTTCACCCCTCCACTTT. The J gene is TRBJ1-6, the V gene TRBV7-2, with D tentatively TRBD1 (5 bases). V was clipped by 1 base and J by 9 bases, with 13 bases between them. CDR1 is SGHTA, CDR2 FQGNSA, per germline. The CDR3 is made up of 15 amino acids.

V is TRBV5-5 and J is TRBJ2-1, with 8 bases aligning to TRBD1. The ends lost 4 bases at V and 1 base at J; junction bases unmatched: 4. Per the germline V gene, CDR1 is SGHKS and CDR2 is YYEKEE (reference sequence). The CDR3 has 15 residues. CDR3 DNA sequence: TGTGCCAGCAGCGTCGGGACAGGATCCTACAATGAGCAGTTCTTC. Protein product: CASSVGTGSYNEQFF.

The J gene is TRBJ2-1, the V gene TRBV4-3; D may be TRBD2 (6 bases). The CDR3 is 14 residues long. Trimming left V 4 bases short and J 6 bases short, with 13 bases between. CDR1 and CDR2 from the germline V gene are LGHNA and YSLEER. This CDR3 reads CASSPHPGGNEQFF. The DNA of the CDR3 is TGCGCCAGCAGCCCGCACCCCGGGGGCAATGAGCAGTTCTTC.

This clone has more than one count but fewer than ten. V and J are TRBV6-1 and TRBJ1-1; D uncertain. This CDR3 comprises 12 residues. V was trimmed by 8 bases and J by 1 base, leaving 8 bases between them. CDR1 is MNHNS and CDR2 is SASEGT in the germline V gene. This chain's CDR3 is CASYQSNTEAFF. The CDR3 bases are TGTGCCAGCTACCAGTCGAACACTGAAGCTTTCTTT.

This chain uses TRBV19 with TRBJ2-3; no clear D. Germline CDR1 reads LNHDA; CDR2 reads SQIVND (reference sequence). V was trimmed by 7 bases and J by 1 base, leaving 9 bases between them. This CDR3 region has 13 residues. This CDR3 reads CASTPTRTDTQYF. DNA of the CDR3: TGTGCCAGTACCCCGACTCGCACAGATACGCAGTATTTT.

The chain carries TRBV5-5 and TRBJ1-6; D is uncertain. V dropped 3 bases and J dropped 9 bases, with 7 bases sitting between them. CDR3 length: 12 amino acids. Germline CDR1 is SGHKS and CDR2 is YYEKEE (reference sequence). The CDR3 DNA reads as TGTGCCAGCAGCTCGTCCCCTTCACCCCTCCACTTT. Protein: CASSSSPSPLHF.

Many counts were recorded for this clone. The CDR3 DNA sequence: TGCGCCAGCAGACAAACAAGAAAAACCTACAATGAGCAGTTCTTC. Translation: CASRQTRKTYNEQFF. The V and J genes are TRBV4-3 and TRBJ2-1; D gene unclear. The germline V and J ends were trimmed by 6 bases and 2 bases, with 14 bases remaining between them. Germline CDR1 is LGHNA and CDR2 is YSLEER. The CDR3 spans 15 residues.

The rearrangement links TRBV6-6 to TRBJ2-7; 7 nucleotides agree with TRBD2. Germline V lookup: CDR1 MNHNY, CDR2 SVGAGI (reference sequence). The V gene end was trimmed by 7 bases and the J gene end by 4 bases; junction bases not matched to a gene: 10. The CDR3 extends over 14 amino acids. The CDR3 here is CASKVSGLRYEQYF. The CDR3 nucleotides are TGTGCCAGCAAGGTTTCGGGACTAAGGTACGAGCAGTACTTC.